Listed here is a single T cell receptor beta chain. Produced via immunoSEQ multiplex PCR; TCRdb's table is partial and in-frame only. The table lists about 240,000 clones, around 86% of them singletons. The CDR3 is 18 residues long. With 5 bases clipped from V and 4 bases from J, the junction kept 12 bases outside the gene matches. Germline lookup yields CDR1 MNHEY and CDR2 SMNVEV (reference sequence). This sample stems from a study of blood T cell repertoires in COVID-19. This sequence originates from a woman between 55 and 75 years old with active or convalescent COVID-19. Sample: peripheral blood. The rearrangement joins TRBV27 to TRBJ2-3, with 13 bases aligning to TRBD2. CDR3 nucleotides: TGTGCCAGCAGTCCTCTTCATGGACTAGCGGGGGTACCAGATACGCAGTATTTT. As protein: CASSPLHGLAGVPDTQYF.